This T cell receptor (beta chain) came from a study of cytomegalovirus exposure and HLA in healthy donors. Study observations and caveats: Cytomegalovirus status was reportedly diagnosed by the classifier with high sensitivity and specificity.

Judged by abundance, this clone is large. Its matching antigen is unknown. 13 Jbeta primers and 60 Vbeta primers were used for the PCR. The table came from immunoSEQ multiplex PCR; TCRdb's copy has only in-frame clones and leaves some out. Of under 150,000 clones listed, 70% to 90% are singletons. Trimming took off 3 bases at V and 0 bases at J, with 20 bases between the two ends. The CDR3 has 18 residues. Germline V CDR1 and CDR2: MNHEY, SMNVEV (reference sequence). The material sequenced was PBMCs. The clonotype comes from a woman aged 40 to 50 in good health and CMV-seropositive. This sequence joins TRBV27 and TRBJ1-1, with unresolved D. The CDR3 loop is CASSFFIRRSGMNTEAFF. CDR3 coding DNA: TGTGCCAGCAGTTTCTTTATTCGAAGGTCGGGAATGAACACTGAAGCTTTCTTT.